This T cell receptor (beta chain) derives from a study of breast tumors, draining lymph nodes, adjacent tissues. Study-level points and caveats: The data were judged consistent with most tumor T cells coming from lymph node and expanding in tumor.

The V end lost 1 base, the J end lost 8 bases, and 12 bases lay between the germline ends. The CDR3 runs 15 residues. Germline V gene lookup returns CDR1 LNHDA and CDR2 SQIVND (reference sequence). This clonotype was observed many times. Its antigen is unidentified. Samples came from axillary lymph nodes draining the breast cancer. TCRdb itself ran the multiplex PCR reads through MiXCR, one entry per CDR3 protein. The sample lists fewer than 250,000 distinct CDR3 sequences; less than 40% were seen once. This chain uses TRBV19 with TRBJ1-6; D possibly corresponds to TRBD1 (5 bases). The clonotype was recovered from a female donor with breast cancer. Some clones in this sample may be carry-over from other donors' samples. The sample taken for sequencing was axillary lymph node tissue. The CDR3 region has the DNA TGTGCCAGTAGTATAGGACAGCAATATGATTCACCCCTCCACTTT. Amino acids: CASSIGQQYDSPLHF.